Each of the 9 T cell receptor beta chains below was sequenced from the same sample in a study of blood T cells in healthy people across ages. A J-beta primer mix and a sample-barcoded 5' primer were used in a second PCR of about 7 to 12 cycles. TCRdb reanalysed the 5' RACE reads using MiXCR and keeps one entry per CDR3 protein. The data contain some 1.5 million distinct CDR3 sequences, roughly 27% of them seen just once; the ten biggest clones take up roughly 8.2%. Input material: blood. Receptors were obtained from a woman aged 25-40 years in good health.

The V call is TRBV20-1, the J call TRBJ2-7; tentatively, D is TRBD2 (7 bases). The V and J ends lost 5 bases and 3 bases respectively, with 20 bases between them. The V gene's germline CDR1 is DFQATT and CDR2 SNEGSKA (reference sequence). The CDR3 is 15 amino acids. CDR3 loop: CSARRGGGGNYEQYF. The CDR3 region has the DNA TGCAGTGCTCGCCGAGGCGGGGGCGGTAACTACGAGCAGTACTTC.

This sequence joins TRBV5-1 and TRBJ2-3; D uncertain. The V gene lost 5 bases and the J gene lost 4 bases, with 14 bases spanning the gap. Germline V gene lookup returns CDR1 SGHRS and CDR2 YFSETQ. CDR3 size: 14 residues. The CDR3 reads CASREAPDPDTQYF. The CDR3 region has the DNA TGCGCCAGCAGAGAAGCCCCAGACCCAGATACGCAGTATTTT.

CDR3 in amino acids: CASSLRSGEYQETQYF. CDR3 in DNA: TGTGCCAGCAGCTTAAGGAGCGGGGAGTATCAAGAGACCCAGTACTTC. This chain joins TRBV11-2 and TRBJ2-5; 7 bases agree with TRBD2. The CDR3 has 16 residues. Germline V gene sequence: CDR1 SGHAT, CDR2 FQNNGV. The junction had 8 bases not matched to a gene; V was cut back by 2 bases and J by 2 bases. The variable domain in full, completed from reference TRBV11-2 and TRBJ2-5, reads EAGVAQSPRYKIIEKRQSVAFWCNPISGHATLYWYQQILGQGPKLLIQFQNNGVVDDSQLPKDRFSAERLKGVDSTLKIQPAKLEDSAVYLCASSLRSGEYQETQYFGPGTRLLVL.

This clonotype was found many times. J is TRBJ1-1 and V is TRBV5-1, with D unresolved. Trimming shortened V by 0 bases and J by 0 bases, and 6 bases separated the two germline ends. The CDR3 consists of 14 residues. Germline lookup yields CDR1 SGHRS and CDR2 YFSETQ. CDR3 sequence: CASSLGVVNTEAFF. Here the CDR3 DNA reads TGCGCCAGCAGCTTGGGGGTGGTGAACACTGAAGCTTTCTTT. Based on the CDR3 plus reference TRBV5-1 and TRBJ1-1, the full variable domain is KAGVTQTPRYLIKTRGQQVTLSCSPISGHRSVSWYQQTPGQGLQFLFEYFSETQRNKGNFPGRFSGRQFSNSRSEMNVSTLELGDSALYLCASSLGVVNTEAFFGQGTRLTVV.

The V and J genes are TRBV6-2 or TRBV6-3 and TRBJ2-4, with D hard to call. V shed 7 bases and J shed 8 bases, with 12 bases lying between them. CDR3 size: 12 residues. Germline CDR1 is MNHEY and CDR2 is SVGEGT. The CDR3 sequence is CASKKEGDIQYF. CDR3 in DNA: TGTGCCAGCAAAAAAGAAGGTGACATTCAGTACTTC.

Only a few counts were recorded for this clonotype. The gene calls are TRBV12-3 or TRBV12-4 and TRBJ1-2; perhaps TRBD1 as D (5 bases). V was shortened by 5 bases and J by 8 bases, with 18 bases between the two germline ends. The CDR3 sequence is 14 residues long. The CDR3 protein is CASSTGPYLGGYTF. As DNA, the CDR3 is TGTGCCAGCAGTACGGGACCGTACCTTGGGGGCTACACCTTC.

This clonotype was seen only a few times. The chain links TRBV28 to TRBJ2-7, with TRBD2 identical over 10 bases. The germline CDR1 and CDR2 sequences are MDHEN and SYDVKM. CDR3 length: 14 amino acids. V was clipped by 3 bases and J by 5 bases; unmatched bases: 4. The DNA for the CDR3 is TGTGCCAGCAGTTTGAGCGGGGGGGCCCACGAGCAGTACTTC. Translating it yields CASSLSGGAHEQYF.

V gene TRBV24-1 combines with J gene TRBJ1-5; D unresolved. V lost 6 bases to trimming and J lost 10 bases, with 18 bases between them. The germline CDR1 and CDR2 sequences are KGHDR and SFDVKD. This CDR3 is built from 14 residues. CDR3 sequence (DNA): TGTGCCACCAGTCAGCGTCAGACAACAAATCCCCAGCATTTT. Residues: CATSQRQTTNPQHF.

The V gene is TRBV6-5, the J gene TRBJ1-4; 8 nucleotides match TRBD1. The ends lost 4 bases at V and 7 bases at J; junction bases unmatched: 5. This CDR3 region has 14 residues. Germline V gene data show CDR1 as MNHEY and CDR2 as SVGAGI. The CDR3 DNA follows: TGTGCCAGCAGTTCTCGGACAGGGCGTGAAAAACTGTTTTTT. It yields the protein CASSSRTGREKLFF.